Below are 7 T cell receptor beta chains sequenced from a single sample in a study of T cell repertoires in ileal Crohn's disease. Only in-frame clones appear in the TCRdb table, and some are missing; sequencing was by immunoSEQ multiplex PCR. The sample has about 16,000 clones, about 92% seen once; the top ten hold about 3.4%. The sequencing sample was made of ileal tissue. These receptor sequences come from an adult with Crohn's disease.

The genes are TRBV15 and TRBJ1-1; D is uncertain. Germline CDR1 LNHNV, CDR2 YYDKDF (reference sequence). The CDR3 spans 14 residues. V was shortened by 0 bases and J by 1 base, with 6 bases between the two germline ends. The CDR3 region is CATSRDMANTEAFF. CDR3 coding DNA: TGTGCCACCAGCAGAGATATGGCGAACACTGAAGCTTTCTTT.

This chain uses TRBV6-6 with TRBJ2-2, with D unresolved. CDR3 length: 16 amino acids. The germline V gene has CDR1 MNHNY and CDR2 SVGAGI (reference sequence). The V and J ends lost 2 bases and 7 bases respectively, with 17 bases between them. As DNA, the CDR3 is TGTGCCAGCAGTTACACACGAGACACTTTCGGCGGGGAGCTGTTTTTT. This translates into CASSYTRDTFGGELFF.

The chain couples TRBV4-2 to TRBJ1-2; D possibly corresponds to TRBD1 (5 bases). The CDR3 covers 16 residues. V gave up 1 base and J gave up 4 bases, with 16 bases separating them. Per the germline V gene, CDR1 is LGHNA and CDR2 is YNFKEQ. The CDR3: CASSQVKAGRGYGYTF. For the CDR3, the DNA is TGTGCCAGCAGCCAAGTTAAGGCGGGGCGGGGCTATGGCTACACCTTC.

V is TRBV4-2 and J is TRBJ1-1; 8 bases line up with TRBD1. V lost 1 base, J lost 5 bases, and 9 bases stayed unmatched. The CDR3 loop spans 16 amino acids. Germline V gives CDR1 LGHNA, CDR2 YNFKEQ. The CDR3 region has the DNA TGTGCCAGCAGCCAAGTGTACGGGACAGGAGGAACTGAAGCTTTCTTT. Translation gives CASSQVYGTGGTEAFF.

The chain is built from TRBV5-1 and TRBJ2-5, with a tentative D call TRBD2 (6 bases). V lost 2 bases to trimming and J lost 4 bases, with 12 bases between them. The CDR3 loop spans 14 amino acids. Germline CDR1 is SGHRS and CDR2 is YFSETQ. The CDR3 loop is CASSFPGVGETQYF. The CDR3 coding sequence is TGCGCCAGCAGCTTCCCGGGGGTAGGAGAGACCCAGTACTTC.

The V call is TRBV15, the J call TRBJ2-7, with a possible D match to TRBD2 (5 bases). In germline, CDR1 is LNHNV, CDR2 YYDKDF (reference sequence). This CDR3 is built from 15 residues. V was pared by 1 base and J by 2 bases, with 12 bases between. The CDR3 protein is CATSRGAGGTYEQYF. CDR3 nucleotide sequence: TGTGCCACCAGCAGAGGTGCAGGAGGAACCTACGAGCAGTACTTC.

This chain joins TRBV5-1 and TRBJ2-7; unclear D gene. The CDR3 sequence is 14 residues long. CDR1 is SGHRS and CDR2 is YFSETQ in the germline V gene. V was pared by 7 bases and J by 0 bases, with 14 bases between. CDR3 region: CASAFEQNSYEQYF. DNA for the CDR3: TGCGCCAGCGCTTTTGAGCAAAACTCCTACGAGCAGTACTTC.